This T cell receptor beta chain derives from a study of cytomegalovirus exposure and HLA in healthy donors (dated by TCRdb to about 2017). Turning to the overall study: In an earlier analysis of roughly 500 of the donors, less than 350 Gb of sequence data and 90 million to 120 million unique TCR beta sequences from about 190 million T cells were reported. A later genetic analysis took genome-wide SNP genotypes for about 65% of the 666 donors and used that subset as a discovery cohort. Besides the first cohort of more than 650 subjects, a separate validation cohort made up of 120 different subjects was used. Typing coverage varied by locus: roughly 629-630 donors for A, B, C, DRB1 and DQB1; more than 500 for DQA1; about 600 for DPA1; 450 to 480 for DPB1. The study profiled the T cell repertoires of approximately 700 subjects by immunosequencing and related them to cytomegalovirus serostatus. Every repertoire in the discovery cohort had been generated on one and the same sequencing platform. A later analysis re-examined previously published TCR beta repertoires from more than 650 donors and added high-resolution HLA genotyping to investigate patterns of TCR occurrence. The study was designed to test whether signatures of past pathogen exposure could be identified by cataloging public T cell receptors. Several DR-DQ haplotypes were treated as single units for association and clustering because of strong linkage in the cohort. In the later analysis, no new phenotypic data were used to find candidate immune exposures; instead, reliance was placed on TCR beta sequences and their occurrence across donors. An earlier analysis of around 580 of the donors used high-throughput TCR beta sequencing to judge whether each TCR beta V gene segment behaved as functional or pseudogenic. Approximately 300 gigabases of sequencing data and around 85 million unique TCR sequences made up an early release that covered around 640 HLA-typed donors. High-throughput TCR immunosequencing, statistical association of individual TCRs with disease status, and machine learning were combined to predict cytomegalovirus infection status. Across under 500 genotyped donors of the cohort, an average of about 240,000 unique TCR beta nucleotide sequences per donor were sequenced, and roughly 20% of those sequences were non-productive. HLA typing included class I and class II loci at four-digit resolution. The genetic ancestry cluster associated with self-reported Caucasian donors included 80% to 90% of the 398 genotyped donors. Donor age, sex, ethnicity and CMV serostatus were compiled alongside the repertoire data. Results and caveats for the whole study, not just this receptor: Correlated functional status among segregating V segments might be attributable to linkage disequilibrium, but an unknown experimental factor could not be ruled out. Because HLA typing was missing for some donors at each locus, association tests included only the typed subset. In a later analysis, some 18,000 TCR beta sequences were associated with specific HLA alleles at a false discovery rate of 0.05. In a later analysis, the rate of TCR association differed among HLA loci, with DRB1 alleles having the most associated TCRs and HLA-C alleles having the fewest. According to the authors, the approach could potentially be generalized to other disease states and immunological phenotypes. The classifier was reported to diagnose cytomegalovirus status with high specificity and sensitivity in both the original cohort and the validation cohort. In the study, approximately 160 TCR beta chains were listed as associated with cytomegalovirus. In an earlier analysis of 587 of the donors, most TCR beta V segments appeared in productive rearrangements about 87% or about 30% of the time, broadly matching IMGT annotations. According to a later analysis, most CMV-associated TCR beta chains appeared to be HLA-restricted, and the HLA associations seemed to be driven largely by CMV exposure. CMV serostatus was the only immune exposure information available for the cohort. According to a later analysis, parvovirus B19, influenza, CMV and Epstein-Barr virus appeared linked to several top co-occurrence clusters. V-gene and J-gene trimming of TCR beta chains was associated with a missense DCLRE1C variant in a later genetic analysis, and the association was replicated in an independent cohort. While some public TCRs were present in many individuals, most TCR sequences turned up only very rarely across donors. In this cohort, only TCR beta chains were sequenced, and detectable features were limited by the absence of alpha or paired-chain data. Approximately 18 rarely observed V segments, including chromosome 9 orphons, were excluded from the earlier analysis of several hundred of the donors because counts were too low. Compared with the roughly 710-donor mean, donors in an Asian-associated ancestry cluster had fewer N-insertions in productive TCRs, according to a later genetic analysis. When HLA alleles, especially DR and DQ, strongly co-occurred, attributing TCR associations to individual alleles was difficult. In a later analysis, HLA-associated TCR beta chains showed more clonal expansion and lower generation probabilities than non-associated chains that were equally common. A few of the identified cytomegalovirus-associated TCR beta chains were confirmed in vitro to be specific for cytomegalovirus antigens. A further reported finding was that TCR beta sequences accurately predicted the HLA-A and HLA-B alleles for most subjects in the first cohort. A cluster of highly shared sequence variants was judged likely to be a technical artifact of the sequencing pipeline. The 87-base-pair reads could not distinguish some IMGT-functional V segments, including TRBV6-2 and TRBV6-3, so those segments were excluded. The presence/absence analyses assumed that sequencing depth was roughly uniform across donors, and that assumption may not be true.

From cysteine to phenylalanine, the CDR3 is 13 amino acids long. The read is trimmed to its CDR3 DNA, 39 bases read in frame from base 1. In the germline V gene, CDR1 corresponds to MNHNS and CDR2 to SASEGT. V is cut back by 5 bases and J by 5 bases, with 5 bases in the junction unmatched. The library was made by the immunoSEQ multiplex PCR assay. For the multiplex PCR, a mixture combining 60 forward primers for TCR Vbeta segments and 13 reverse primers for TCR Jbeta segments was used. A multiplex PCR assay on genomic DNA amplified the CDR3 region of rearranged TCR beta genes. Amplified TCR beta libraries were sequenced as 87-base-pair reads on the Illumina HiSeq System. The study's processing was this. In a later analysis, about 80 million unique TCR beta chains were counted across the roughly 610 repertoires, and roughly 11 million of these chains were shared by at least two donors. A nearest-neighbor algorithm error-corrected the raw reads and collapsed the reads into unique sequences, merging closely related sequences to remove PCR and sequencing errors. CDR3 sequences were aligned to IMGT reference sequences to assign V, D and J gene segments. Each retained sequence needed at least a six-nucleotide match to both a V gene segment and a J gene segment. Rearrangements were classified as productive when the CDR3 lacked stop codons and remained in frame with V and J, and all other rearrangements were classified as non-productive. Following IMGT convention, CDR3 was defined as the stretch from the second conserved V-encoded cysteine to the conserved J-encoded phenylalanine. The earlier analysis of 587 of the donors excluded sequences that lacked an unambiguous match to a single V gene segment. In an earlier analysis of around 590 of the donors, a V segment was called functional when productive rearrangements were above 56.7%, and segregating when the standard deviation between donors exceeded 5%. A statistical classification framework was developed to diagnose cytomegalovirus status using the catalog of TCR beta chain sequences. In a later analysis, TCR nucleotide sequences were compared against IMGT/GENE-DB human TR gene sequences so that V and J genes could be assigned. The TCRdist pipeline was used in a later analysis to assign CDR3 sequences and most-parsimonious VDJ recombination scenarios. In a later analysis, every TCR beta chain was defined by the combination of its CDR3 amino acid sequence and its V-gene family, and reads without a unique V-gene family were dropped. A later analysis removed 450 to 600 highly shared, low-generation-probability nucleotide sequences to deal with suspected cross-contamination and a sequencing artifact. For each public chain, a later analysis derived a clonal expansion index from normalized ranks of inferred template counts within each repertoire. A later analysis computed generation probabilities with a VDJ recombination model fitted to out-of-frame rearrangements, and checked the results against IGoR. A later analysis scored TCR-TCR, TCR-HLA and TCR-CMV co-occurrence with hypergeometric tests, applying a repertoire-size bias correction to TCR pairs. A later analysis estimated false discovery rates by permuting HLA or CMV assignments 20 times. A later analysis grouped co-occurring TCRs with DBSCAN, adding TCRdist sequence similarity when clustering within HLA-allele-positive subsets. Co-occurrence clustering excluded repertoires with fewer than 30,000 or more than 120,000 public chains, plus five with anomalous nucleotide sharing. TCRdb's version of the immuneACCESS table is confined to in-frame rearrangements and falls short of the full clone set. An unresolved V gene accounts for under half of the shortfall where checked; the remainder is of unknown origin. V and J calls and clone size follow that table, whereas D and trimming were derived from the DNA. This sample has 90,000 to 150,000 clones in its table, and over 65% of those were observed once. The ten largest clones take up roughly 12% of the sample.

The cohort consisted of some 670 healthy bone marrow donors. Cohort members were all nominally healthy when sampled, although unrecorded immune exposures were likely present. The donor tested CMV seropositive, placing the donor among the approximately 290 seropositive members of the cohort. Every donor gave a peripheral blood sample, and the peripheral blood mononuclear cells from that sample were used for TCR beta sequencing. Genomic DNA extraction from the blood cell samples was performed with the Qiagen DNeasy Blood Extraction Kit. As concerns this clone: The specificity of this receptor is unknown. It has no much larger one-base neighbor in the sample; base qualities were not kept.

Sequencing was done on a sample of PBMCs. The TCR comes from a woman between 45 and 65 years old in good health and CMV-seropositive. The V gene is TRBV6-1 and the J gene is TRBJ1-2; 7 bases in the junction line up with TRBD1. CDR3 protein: CASSPTGPYGYTF. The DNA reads TGTGCCAGCAGTCCGACAGGGCCATATGGCTACACCTTC.